The text below deals with one T cell receptor beta chain. The data belong to a study of blood T cell repertoires in COVID-19. As for the study in general: The origin of the acute and convalescent COVID-19 samples was the United States, Italy and Spain. In each case, the material was cDNA or gDNA derived from T cells, B-cell-depleted T cells, or PBMCs.

Unmatched junction bases numbered 9, after V lost 0 bases and J lost 3 bases. Germline V lookup: CDR1 LNHNV, CDR2 YYDKDF (reference sequence). The CDR3 is 17 amino acids. Methods used by the authors: It was from reference gene primer amplification that nucleated cell counts were estimated. Produced via immunoSEQ multiplex PCR; TCRdb's table is partial and in-frame only. That table is the source of V, J and clone size, and D and trimming were worked out from the DNA. Among some 130,000 clones listed, about 89% were seen once. Input material: peripheral blood. The origin of this receptor is a man in his fifties or sixties with active or convalescent COVID-19. The rearrangement joins TRBV15 to TRBJ2-5; 8 bases align to TRBD2. CDR3 coding DNA: TGTGCCACCAGCAGAGATCCTCAGCGAGCGGGGGAAGAGACCCAGTACTTC. Translating gives CATSRDPQRAGEETQYF.